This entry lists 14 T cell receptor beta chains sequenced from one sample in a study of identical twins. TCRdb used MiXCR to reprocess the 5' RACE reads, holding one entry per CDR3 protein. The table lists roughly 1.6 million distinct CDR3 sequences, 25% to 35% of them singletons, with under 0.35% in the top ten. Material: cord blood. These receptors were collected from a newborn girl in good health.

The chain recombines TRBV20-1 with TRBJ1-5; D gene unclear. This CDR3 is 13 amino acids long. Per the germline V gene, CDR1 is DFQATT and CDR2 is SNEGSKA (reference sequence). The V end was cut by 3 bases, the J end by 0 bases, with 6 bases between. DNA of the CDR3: TGCAGTGCTAGGGAACATAGCAATCAGCCCCAGCATTTT. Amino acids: CSAREHSNQPQHF.

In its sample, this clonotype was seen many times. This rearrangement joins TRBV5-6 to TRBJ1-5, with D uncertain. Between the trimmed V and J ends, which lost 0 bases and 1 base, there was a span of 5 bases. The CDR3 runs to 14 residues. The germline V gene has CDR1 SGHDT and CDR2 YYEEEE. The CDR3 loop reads CASSLGPSNQPQHF. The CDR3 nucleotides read TGTGCCAGCAGCTTGGGTCCAAGCAATCAGCCCCAGCATTTT.

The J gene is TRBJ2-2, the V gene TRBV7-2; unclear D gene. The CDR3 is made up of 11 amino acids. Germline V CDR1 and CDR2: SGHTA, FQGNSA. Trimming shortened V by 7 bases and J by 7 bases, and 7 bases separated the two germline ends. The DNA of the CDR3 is TGTGCCAGCACCTATGTCGGGGAGCTGTTTTTT. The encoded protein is CASTYVGELFF.

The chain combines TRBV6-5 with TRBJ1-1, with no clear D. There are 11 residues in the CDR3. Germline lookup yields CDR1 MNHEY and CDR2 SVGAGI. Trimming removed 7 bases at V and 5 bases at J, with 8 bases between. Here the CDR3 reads CASTHGTEAFF. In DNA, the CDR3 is TGTGCCAGCACCCATGGGACTGAAGCTTTCTTT.

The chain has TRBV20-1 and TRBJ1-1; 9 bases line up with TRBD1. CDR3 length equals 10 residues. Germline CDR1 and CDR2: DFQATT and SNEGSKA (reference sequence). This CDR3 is CRGQGTEAFF. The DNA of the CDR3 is TGCAGAGGACAGGGGACTGAAGCTTTCTTT.

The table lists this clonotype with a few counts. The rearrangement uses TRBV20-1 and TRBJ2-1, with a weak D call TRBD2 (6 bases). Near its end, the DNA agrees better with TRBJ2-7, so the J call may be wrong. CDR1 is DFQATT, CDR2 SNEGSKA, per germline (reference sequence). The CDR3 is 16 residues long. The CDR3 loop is CSAREKAGRSYNEQYF. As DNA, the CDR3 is TGCAGTGCTAGAGAGAAAGCGGGCCGTTCCTACAATGAGCAGTACTTC.

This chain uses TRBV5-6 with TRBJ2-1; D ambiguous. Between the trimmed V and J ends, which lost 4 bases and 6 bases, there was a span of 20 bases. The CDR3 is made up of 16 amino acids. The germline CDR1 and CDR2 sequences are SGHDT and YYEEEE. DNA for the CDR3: TGTGCCAGCAGCACTTATCTGGGGTCCGTCTCCAATGAGCAGTTCTTC. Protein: CASSTYLGSVSNEQFF.

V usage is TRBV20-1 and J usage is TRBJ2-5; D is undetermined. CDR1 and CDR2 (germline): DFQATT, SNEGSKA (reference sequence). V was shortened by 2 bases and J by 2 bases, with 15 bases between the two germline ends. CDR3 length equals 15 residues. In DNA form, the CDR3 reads TGCAGTGCTAGAAGCCTCCTAATAGGGCAAGAGACCCAGTACTTC. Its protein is CSARSLLIGQETQYF.

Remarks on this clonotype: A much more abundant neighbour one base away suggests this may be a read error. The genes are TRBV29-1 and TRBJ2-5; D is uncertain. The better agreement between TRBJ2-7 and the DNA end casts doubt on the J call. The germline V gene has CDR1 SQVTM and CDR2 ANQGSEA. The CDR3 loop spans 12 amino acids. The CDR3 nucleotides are TGCAACGTTTACAGCGCCCAGTACGAGCAGTACTTC. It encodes CNVYSAQYEQYF.

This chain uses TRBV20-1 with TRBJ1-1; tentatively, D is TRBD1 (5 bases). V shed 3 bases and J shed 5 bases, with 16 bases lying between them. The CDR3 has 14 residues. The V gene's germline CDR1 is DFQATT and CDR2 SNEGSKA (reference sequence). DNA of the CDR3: TGCAGTGCTAGCCGGGACGGAGATCGGACTGAAGCTTTCTTT. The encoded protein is CSASRDGDRTEAFF.

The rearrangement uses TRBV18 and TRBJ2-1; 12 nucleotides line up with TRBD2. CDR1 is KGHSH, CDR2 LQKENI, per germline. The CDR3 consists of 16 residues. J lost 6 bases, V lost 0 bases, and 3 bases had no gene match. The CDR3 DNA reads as TGTGCCAGCTCACCACCCTTACTAGCGGGAGGCAATGAGCAGTTCTTC. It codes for CASSPPLLAGGNEQFF.

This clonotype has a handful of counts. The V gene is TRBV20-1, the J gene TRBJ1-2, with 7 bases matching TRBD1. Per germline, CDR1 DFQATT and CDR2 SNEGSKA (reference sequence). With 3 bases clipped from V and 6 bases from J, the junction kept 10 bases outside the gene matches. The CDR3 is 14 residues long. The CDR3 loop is CSARARQGWNGYTF. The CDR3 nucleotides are TGCAGTGCTAGGGCAAGACAGGGATGGAATGGCTACACCTTC.

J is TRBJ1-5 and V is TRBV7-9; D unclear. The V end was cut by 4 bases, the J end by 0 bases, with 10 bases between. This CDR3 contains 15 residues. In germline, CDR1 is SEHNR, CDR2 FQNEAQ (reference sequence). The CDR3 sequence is CASSSPEGSNQPQHF. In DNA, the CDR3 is TGTGCCAGCAGCTCGCCCGAAGGTAGCAATCAGCCCCAGCATTTT.

CDR3 coding DNA: TGTGCCAGCAGTGAGGAGGACGGGGAGCTGTTTTTT. Residues: CASSEEDGELFF. This sequence joins TRBV2 and TRBJ2-2, with D possibly matching TRBD2 (5 bases). Trimming removed 3 bases from V and 7 bases from J, with 6 bases in between. The length of the CDR3 is 12 residues. Germline CDR1 SNHLY, CDR2 FYNNEI.